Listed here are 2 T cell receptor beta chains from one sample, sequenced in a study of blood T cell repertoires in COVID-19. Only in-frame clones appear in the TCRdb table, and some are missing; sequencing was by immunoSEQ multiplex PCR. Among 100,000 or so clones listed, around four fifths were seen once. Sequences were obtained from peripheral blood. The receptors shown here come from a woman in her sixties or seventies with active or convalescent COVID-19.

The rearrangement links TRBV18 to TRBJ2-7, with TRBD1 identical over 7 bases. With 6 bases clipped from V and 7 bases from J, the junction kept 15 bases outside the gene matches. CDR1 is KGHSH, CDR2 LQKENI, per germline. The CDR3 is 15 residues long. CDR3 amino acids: CASSPSRGSYGEQYF. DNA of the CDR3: TGTGCCAGCTCCCCCTCCAGGGGGTCCTATGGGGAGCAGTACTTC.

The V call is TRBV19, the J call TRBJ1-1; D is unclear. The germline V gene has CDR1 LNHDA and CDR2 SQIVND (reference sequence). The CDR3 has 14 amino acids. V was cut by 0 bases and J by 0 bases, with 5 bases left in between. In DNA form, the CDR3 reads TGTGCCAGTAGTATAGACAGGTTGAACACTGAAGCTTTCTTT. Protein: CASSIDRLNTEAFF.